One sample yielded the 15 T cell receptor beta chains listed below, sequenced in a study of cytomegalovirus exposure and HLA in healthy donors. PCR used 60 Vbeta primers and 13 Jbeta primers. Only in-frame clones appear in the TCRdb table, and some are missing; sequencing was by immunoSEQ multiplex PCR. The table records approximately 90,000 clones, 60% to 80% of them present only once. What was sequenced was PBMCs. The receptors derive from a man aged 25 to 45 in good health and CMV-seronegative.

The gene calls are TRBV19 and TRBJ2-7; D is perhaps TRBD1 (5 bases). The CDR3 runs to 14 residues. CDR1 is LNHDA, CDR2 SQIVND, per germline (reference sequence). With 3 bases removed from V and 3 bases from J, the gap between germline ends came to 12 bases. CDR3: CASSIQGASYEQYF. The CDR3 region has the DNA TGTGCCAGTAGTATTCAGGGTGCGAGCTACGAGCAGTACTTC. Full variable domain (rest looked up from reference TRBV19 and TRBJ2-7): DGGITQSPKYLFRKEGQNVTLSCEQNLNHDAMYWYRQDPGQGLRLIYYSQIVNDFQKGDIAEGYSVSREKKESFPLTVTSAQKNPTAFYLCASSIQGASYEQYFGPGTRLTVT.

The chain has TRBV7-8 and TRBJ2-2; 9 bases are shared with TRBD2. Germline V gene lookup returns CDR1 SGHVS and CDR2 FQNEAQ. J was trimmed by 3 bases and V by 5 bases; bases with no gene match: 10. The CDR3 length is 17 residues. CDR3 nucleotides: TGTGCCAGCAGCCTAGGGGTAGCGGGGGTGTACACCGGGGAGCTGTTTTTT. Translated, it gives CASSLGVAGVYTGELFF.

The chain links TRBV18 to TRBJ2-1, with 13 bases that match TRBD2. J gave up 4 bases and V 3 bases, and 3 bases lay outside the gene matches. CDR3 length: 16 residues. CDR1 and CDR2 from the germline V gene are KGHSH and LQKENI. CDR3 residues: CASSPGLAGKYNEQFF. The CDR3 DNA follows: TGTGCCAGCTCACCGGGACTAGCGGGAAAGTACAATGAGCAGTTCTTC.

The rearrangement joins TRBV5-1 to TRBJ2-1, with 8 bases identical to TRBD1. Germline values: CDR1 SGHRS, CDR2 YFSETQ. This CDR3 is built from 16 residues. V was clipped by 0 bases and J by 7 bases; unmatched bases: 9. CDR3 nucleotides: TGCGCCAGCAGCTTGGAGCGGACAGGGTACGAGAATGAGCAGTTCTTC. Residues: CASSLERTGYENEQFF.

This chain links TRBV9 with TRBJ1-5; D is perhaps TRBD1 (6 bases). The germline V and J ends were trimmed by 3 bases and 5 bases, with 12 bases remaining between them. The CDR3 contains 14 residues. CDR1 is SGDLS, CDR2 YYNGEE, per germline. This CDR3 reads CASSGNRDDQPQHF. As DNA, the CDR3 is TGTGCCAGCAGCGGGAACAGGGACGATCAGCCCCAGCATTTT.

The chain employs TRBV18 and TRBJ1-6, with 9 nucleotides matching TRBD1. V dropped 3 bases and J dropped 10; count of bases not matched to a gene: 4. CDR3 length: 14 amino acids. CDR1 and CDR2 (germline): KGHSH, LQKENI. CDR3 coding DNA: TGTGCCAGCTCACCCGACAGGGGGGGATCACCCCTCCACTTT. This sequence encodes CASSPDRGGSPLHF. Filled out from reference TRBV18 and TRBJ1-6, the complete variable domain reads NAGVMQNPRHLVRRRGQEARLRCSPMKGHSHVYWYRQLPEEGLKFMVYLQKENIIDESGMPKERFSAEFPKEGPSILRIQQVVRGDSAAYFCASSPDRGGSPLHFGNGTRLTVT.

J is TRBJ2-3 and V is TRBV18, with TRBD1 matching 8 bases. V gave up 4 bases and J gave up 1 base; unmatched junction bases: 4. The CDR3 extends over 15 amino acids. The germline V gene has CDR1 KGHSH and CDR2 LQKENI. CDR3 sequence: CASSLSGQGTDTQYF. The CDR3, as DNA: TGTGCCAGCTCACTCTCGGGACAGGGCACAGATACGCAGTATTTT.

This clone was recorded a few times. CDR3 bases: TGTGCCTGGAGTACGGAACAGGGGGTGCAGCCCCAGCATTTT. Translating gives CAWSTEQGVQPQHF. V is TRBV30 and J is TRBJ1-5, with 8 bases identical to TRBD1. V was clipped by 2 bases and J by 7 bases; unmatched bases: 7. CDR1 and CDR2 from the germline V gene are GTSNPN and SVGIG (reference sequence). This CDR3 has 14 amino acids.

The chain couples TRBV4-1 to TRBJ2-1; possibly TRBD1 for D (6 bases). Trimming took 5 bases from V and 4 from J, leaving 9 bases between them. The CDR3 runs to 13 residues. The germline gives CDR1 MGHRA, CDR2 YSYEKL. CDR3 loop: CASSAQGYNEQFF. The CDR3 DNA follows: TGCGCCAGCAGCGCACAGGGTTACAATGAGCAGTTCTTC.

DNA for the CDR3: TGTGCCAGCAGCGATCAACCCGGGACAGGGGCCTACGAGCAGTACTTC. This sequence encodes CASSDQPGTGAYEQYF. V and J are TRBV27 and TRBJ2-7; 10 bases align to TRBD1. V shed 6 bases and J 2 bases; nucleotides not matched to a gene: 10. Germline-derived CDR1 and CDR2 are MNHEY and SMNVEV (reference sequence). This CDR3 spans 16 amino acids.

The chain employs TRBV10-2 and TRBJ2-1, with 7 bases identical to TRBD1. The CDR3 totals 15 residues. Per germline, CDR1 WSHSY and CDR2 SAAADI. The junction had 7 bases not matched to a gene; V was cut back by 8 bases and J by 0 bases. CDR3 region: CASGEGGPSYNEQFF. For the CDR3, the DNA is TGCGCCAGCGGAGAAGGGGGCCCCTCCTACAATGAGCAGTTCTTC.

This chain connects TRBV4-3 to TRBJ1-4; no clear D gene. CDR1 is LGHNA, CDR2 YSLEER, per germline. Trimming shortened V by 1 base and J by 8 bases, and 14 bases separated the two germline ends. The CDR3 has 15 residues. CDR3 protein: CASSQGTASGEKLFF. CDR3 nucleotide sequence: TGCGCCAGCAGCCAAGGTACAGCTTCTGGGGAAAAACTGTTTTTT.

The rearrangement uses TRBV5-4 and TRBJ1-1, with 7 nucleotides matching TRBD1. This CDR3 is 15 amino acids long. V lost 0 bases to trimming and J lost 0 bases; unmatched junction nucleotides: 2. Germline CDR1 is SGHNT and CDR2 is YYREEE (reference sequence). CDR3 in DNA: TGTGCCAGCAGCTTGGGACAGGGAATGAACACTGAAGCTTTCTTT. Its translation is CASSLGQGMNTEAFF.

The chain carries TRBV6-1 and TRBJ2-3; D is uncertain. The CDR3 sequence is 15 residues long. Germline V gene data show CDR1 as MNHNS and CDR2 as SASEGT. V lost 0 bases, J lost 7 bases, and 14 bases lay in between. Written as DNA, the CDR3 is TGTGCCAGCAGTGAAGCGGTGAGGAAGGAAAATACGCAGTATTTT. This sequence encodes CASSEAVRKENTQYF.

The chain uses TRBV10-1 and TRBJ2-1, with TRBD1 matching 7 bases. Germline-derived CDR1 and CDR2 are WNHNN and SYGVQD (reference sequence). The CDR3 loop spans 15 amino acids. V lost 9 bases to trimming and J lost 1 base; unmatched junction nucleotides: 9. The CDR3 DNA follows: TGCGCCAGTCAGAGATGGACAGGTTCCTACAATGAGCAGTTCTTC. It codes for CASQRWTGSYNEQFF.